The entry that follows covers one T cell receptor (beta chain) sequence. Its recognized antigen is unknown. Base qualities are not provided; no much larger clone lies one nucleotide away. Preparation of the library involved PCR. The listed sequencing device is Illumina HiSeq 2000. Using fastp trimming at Q25 and MiXCR clonotype assembly, TCRdb reanalyzed the public sequencing data and kept in-frame beta chains. Each CDR3 protein gets just one entry, which takes the most common genes and DNA from the rows behind it. The sample contains 9,000 to 13,000 distinct CDR3 sequences, 55% of them found a single time. The top ten clonotypes cover roughly a quarter of the sample. The data originate from a study of tumor-infiltrating lymphocytes in oesophageal squamous cell carcinoma (dated by TCRdb to about 2016). According to the germline V gene, CDR1 reads SGHTA and CDR2 reads FQGNSA. The CDR3 has 16 amino acids, counting the end cysteine and phenylalanine. The sequence is cut down to CDR3 DNA, 48 bases in frame from base 1. V is cut by 4 bases and J by 4 bases, and the space between the germline ends is 19 bases.

The specimen sequenced was esophageal tumor tissue. The V and J genes are TRBV7-2 and TRBJ2-5; tentative D gene TRBD1, with 5 bases matching. The clonotype was recovered from a male donor with esophageal squamous cell carcinoma. CDR3 region: CASSSDRVRLGETQYF. The DNA reads as follows: TGTGCCAGCAGCTCCGACAGAGTAAGGCTAGGAGAGACCCAGTACTTC.